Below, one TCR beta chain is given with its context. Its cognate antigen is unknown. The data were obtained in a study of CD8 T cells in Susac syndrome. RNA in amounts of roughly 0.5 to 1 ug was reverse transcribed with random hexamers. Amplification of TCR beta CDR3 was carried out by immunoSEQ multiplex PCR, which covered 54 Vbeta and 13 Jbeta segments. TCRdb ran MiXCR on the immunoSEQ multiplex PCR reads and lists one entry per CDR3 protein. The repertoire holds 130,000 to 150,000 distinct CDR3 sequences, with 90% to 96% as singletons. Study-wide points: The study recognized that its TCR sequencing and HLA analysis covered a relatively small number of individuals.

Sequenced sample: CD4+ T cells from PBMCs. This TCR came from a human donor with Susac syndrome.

In DNA, the CDR3 is TGCAGCGTTAAACAAGTAGGACAGGGGAACACCGGGGAGCTGTTTTTT. This sequence encodes CSVKQVGQGNTGELFF. The V and J genes are TRBV29-1 and TRBJ2-2, with 8 bases aligning to TRBD1. After removal of 5 bases from V and 1 base from J, the junction contained 9 bases not matched to a gene. Looked up from germline, CDR1 is SQVTM and CDR2 is ANQGSEA. CDR3 length: 16 residues.